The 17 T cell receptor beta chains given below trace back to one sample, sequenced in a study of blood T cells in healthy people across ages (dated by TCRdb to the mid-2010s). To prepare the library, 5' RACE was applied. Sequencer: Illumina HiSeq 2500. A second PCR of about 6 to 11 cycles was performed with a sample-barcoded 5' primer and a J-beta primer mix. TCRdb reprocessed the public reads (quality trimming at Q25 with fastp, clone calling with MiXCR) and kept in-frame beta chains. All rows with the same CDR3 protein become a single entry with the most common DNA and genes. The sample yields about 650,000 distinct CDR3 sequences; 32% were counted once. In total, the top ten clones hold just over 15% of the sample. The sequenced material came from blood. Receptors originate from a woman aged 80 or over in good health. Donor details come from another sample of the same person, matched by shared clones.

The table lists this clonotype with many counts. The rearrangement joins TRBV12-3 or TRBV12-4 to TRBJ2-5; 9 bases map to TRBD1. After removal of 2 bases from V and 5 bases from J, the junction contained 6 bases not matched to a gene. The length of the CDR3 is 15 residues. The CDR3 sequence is CASSLSGTGMETQYF. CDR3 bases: TGTGCCAGCAGTTTAAGCGGGACAGGGATGGAGACCCAGTACTTC.

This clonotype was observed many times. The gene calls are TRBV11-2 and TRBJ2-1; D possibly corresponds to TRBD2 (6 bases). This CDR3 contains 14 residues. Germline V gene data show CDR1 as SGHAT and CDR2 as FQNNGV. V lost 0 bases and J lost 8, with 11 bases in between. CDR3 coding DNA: TGTGCCAGCAGCTTAGAGAGATCTAGCGATGAGCAGTTCTTC. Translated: CASSLERSSDEQFF.

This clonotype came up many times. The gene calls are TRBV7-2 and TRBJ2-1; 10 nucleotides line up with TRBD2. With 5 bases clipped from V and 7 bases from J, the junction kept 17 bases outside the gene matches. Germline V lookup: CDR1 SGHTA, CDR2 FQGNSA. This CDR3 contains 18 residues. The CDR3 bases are TGTGCCAGCAGCCGACTGATCCTAGCGGGGGCCAGCCCAAATGAGCAGTTCTTC. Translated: CASSRLILAGASPNEQFF. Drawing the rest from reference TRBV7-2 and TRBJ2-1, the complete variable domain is GAGVSQSPSNKVTEKGKDVELRCDPISGHTALYWYRQSLGQGLEFLIYFQGNSAPDKSGLPSDRFSAERTGGSVSTLTIQRTQQEDSAVYLCASSRLILAGASPNEQFFGPGTRLTVL.

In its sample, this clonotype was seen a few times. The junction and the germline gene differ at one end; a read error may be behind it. The CDR3: CAWSVGVSYERYF. Written as DNA, the CDR3 is TGTGCCTGGAGTGTCGGGGTATCCTACGAGCGGTACTTC. This chain joins TRBV30 and TRBJ2-7; possible D gene TRBD2, 5 bases. The CDR3 has 13 residues. CDR1 and CDR2 (germline): GTSNPN, SVGIG (reference sequence).

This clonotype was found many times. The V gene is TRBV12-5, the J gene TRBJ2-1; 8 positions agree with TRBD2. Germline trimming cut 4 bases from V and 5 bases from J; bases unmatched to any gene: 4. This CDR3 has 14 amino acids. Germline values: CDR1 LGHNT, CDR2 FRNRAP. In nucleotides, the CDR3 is TGTGCTAGTGGTTCGGGGGGGGCGGACAATGAGCAGTTCTTC. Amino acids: CASGSGGADNEQFF.

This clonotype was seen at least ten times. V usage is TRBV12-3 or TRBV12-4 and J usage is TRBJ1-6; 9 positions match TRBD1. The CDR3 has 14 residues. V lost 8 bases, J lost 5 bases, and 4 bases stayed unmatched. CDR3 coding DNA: TGTGCCAGCGGGACAGGGCGGAATAATTCACCCCTCCACTTT. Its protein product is CASGTGRNNSPLHF.

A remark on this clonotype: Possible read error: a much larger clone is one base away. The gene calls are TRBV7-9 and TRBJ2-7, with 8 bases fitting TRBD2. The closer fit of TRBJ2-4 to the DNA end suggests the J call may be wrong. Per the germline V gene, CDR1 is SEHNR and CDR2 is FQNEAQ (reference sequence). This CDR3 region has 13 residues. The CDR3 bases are TGTGCCAACAGCTTCGGGAGGGCAAACATTCAGTACTTC. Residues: CANSFGRANIQYF.

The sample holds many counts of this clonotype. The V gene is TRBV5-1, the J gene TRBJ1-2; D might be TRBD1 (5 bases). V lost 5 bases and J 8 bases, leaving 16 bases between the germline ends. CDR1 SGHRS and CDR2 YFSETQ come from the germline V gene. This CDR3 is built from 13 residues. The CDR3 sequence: CASSHGTSSGYTF. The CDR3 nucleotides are TGCGCCAGCAGTCATGGGACTTCATCGGGCTACACCTTC. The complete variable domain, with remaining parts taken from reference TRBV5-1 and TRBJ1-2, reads KAGVTQTPRYLIKTRGQQVTLSCSPISGHRSVSWYQQTPGQGLQFLFEYFSETQRNKGNFPGRFSGRQFSNSRSEMNVSTLELGDSALYLCASSHGTSSGYTFGSGTRLTVV.

The CDR3, as DNA: TGTGCCAGCAGAAACAGGGTGAACACTGAAGCTTTCTTT. This sequence encodes CASRNRVNTEAFF. The rearrangement links TRBV2 to TRBJ1-1; TRBD1 is a possible D gene (6 bases). The CDR3 spans 13 residues. Trimming shortened V by 6 bases and J by 0 bases, and 8 bases separated the two germline ends. The germline V gene has CDR1 SNHLY and CDR2 FYNNEI.

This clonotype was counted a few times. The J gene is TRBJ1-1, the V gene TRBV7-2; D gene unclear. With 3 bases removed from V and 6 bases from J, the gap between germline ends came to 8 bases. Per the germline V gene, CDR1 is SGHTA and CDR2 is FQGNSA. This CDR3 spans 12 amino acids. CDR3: CASSLTRAEAFF. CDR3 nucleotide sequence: TGTGCCAGCAGCTTGACGAGGGCTGAAGCTTTCTTT. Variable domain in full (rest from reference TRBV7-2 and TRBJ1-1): GAGVSQSPSNKVTEKGKDVELRCDPISGHTALYWYRQSLGQGLEFLIYFQGNSAPDKSGLPSDRFSAERTGGSVSTLTIQRTQQEDSAVYLCASSLTRAEAFFGQGTRLTVV.

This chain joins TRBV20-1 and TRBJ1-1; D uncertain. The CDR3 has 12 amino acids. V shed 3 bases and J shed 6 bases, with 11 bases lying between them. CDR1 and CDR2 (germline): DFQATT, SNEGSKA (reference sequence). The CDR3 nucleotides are TGCAGTGCTAGGGGCAGTATCGCTGAAGCTTTCTTT. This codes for CSARGSIAEAFF.

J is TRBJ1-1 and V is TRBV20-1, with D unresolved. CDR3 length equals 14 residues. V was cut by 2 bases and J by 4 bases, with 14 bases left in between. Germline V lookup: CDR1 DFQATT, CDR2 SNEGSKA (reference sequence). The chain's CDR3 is CSARWEGRATEAFF. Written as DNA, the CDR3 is TGCAGTGCTAGATGGGAAGGAAGGGCCACTGAAGCTTTCTTT.

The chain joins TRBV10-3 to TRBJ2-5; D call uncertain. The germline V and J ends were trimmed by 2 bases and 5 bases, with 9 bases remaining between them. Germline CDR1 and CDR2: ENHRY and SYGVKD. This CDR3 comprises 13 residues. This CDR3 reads CAISERGLETQYF. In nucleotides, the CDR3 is TGTGCCATCAGTGAGCGTGGGTTGGAGACCCAGTACTTC.

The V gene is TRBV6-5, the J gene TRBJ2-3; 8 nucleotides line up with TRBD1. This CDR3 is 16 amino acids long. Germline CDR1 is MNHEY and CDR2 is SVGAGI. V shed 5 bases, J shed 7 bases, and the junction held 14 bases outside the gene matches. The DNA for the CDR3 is TGTGCCAGCAGTCCACAACAGGGGGGCTATCGGAATACGCAGTATTTT. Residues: CASSPQQGGYRNTQYF.

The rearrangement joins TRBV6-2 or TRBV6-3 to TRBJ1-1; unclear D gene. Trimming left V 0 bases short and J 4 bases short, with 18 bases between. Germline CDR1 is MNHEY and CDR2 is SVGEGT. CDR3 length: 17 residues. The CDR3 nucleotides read TGTGCCAGCAGTTACTCCGGTTTAAGAAAGGGCCGCACTGAAGCTTTCTTT. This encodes CASSYSGLRKGRTEAFF.

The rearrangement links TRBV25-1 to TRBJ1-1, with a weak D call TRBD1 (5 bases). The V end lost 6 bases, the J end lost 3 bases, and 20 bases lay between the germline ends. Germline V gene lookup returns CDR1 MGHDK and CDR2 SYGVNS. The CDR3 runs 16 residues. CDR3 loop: CASSRAFGRGDTEAFF. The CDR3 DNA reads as TGTGCCAGCAGCAGGGCATTCGGGCGCGGGGACACTGAAGCTTTCTTT.

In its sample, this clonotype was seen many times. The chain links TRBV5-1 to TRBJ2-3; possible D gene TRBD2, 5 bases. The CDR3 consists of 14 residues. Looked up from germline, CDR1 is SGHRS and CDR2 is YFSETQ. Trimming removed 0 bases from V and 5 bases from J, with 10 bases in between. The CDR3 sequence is CASSLGTLVDTQYF. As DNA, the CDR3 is TGCGCCAGCAGCTTGGGAACACTAGTAGATACGCAGTATTTT. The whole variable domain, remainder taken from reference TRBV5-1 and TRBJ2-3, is KAGVTQTPRYLIKTRGQQVTLSCSPISGHRSVSWYQQTPGQGLQFLFEYFSETQRNKGNFPGRFSGRQFSNSRSEMNVSTLELGDSALYLCASSLGTLVDTQYFGPGTRLTVL.